One and the same sample provided the 10 T cell receptor beta chains below, sequenced in a study of blood T cell repertoires in COVID-19. Profiling relied on immunoSEQ multiplex PCR, and the TCRdb table lists in-frame clones only, not all of them. The sample consists of tens of thousands of clones, around 87% of them appearing once. Sequenced input: peripheral blood. Source of these receptors: a human donor in a cohort sampled during active COVID-19.

The chain uses TRBV18 and TRBJ1-1; no reliable D call. The CDR3 has 16 amino acids. The germline CDR1 and CDR2 sequences are KGHSH and LQKENI. V lost 2 bases and J lost 5, with 18 bases in between. CDR3 DNA sequence: TGTGCCAGCTCACCATGGGCGATACCTCGAGGGACTGAAGCTTTCTTT. Translation gives CASSPWAIPRGTEAFF.

The genes are TRBV20-1 and TRBJ1-4; 7 positions match TRBD1. Germline lookup yields CDR1 DFQATT and CDR2 SNEGSKA (reference sequence). The CDR3 runs to 13 residues. V was pared by 3 bases and J by 5 bases, with 3 bases of the junction left unmatched. In nucleotides, the CDR3 is TGCAGTGCTAGTGGGACAGTAAATGAAAAACTGTTTTTT. It is translated as CSASGTVNEKLFF.

The V call is TRBV28, the J call TRBJ1-2; 10 bases line up with TRBD1. The CDR3 length is 15 residues. CDR1 is MDHEN and CDR2 is SYDVKM in the germline V gene. The trim removed 7 bases at V and 3 bases at J, leaving 8 bases unmatched. CDR3 DNA: TGTGCCAGCATCCCTGGGGGGACAGGGGACTATGGCTACACCTTC. Protein sequence: CASIPGGTGDYGYTF.

This clone was counted a single time. This rearrangement joins TRBV4-3 to TRBJ1-6; weak D call: TRBD1 (6 bases). CDR1 is LGHNA and CDR2 is YSLEER in the germline V gene. Trimming took off 1 base at V and 3 bases at J, with 10 bases between the two ends. The CDR3 covers 16 residues. The CDR3: CASSQAIGGYNSPLHF. The CDR3 DNA reads as TGCGCCAGCAGCCAAGCCATAGGGGGCTATAATTCACCCCTCCACTTT.

This clone was observed a few times. This sequence joins TRBV5-6 and TRBJ2-2; D may be TRBD1 (6 bases). V lost 0 bases and J 5 bases, leaving 17 bases between the germline ends. This CDR3 comprises 17 residues. Germline CDR1 and CDR2: SGHDT and YYEEEE. CDR3: CASSLAWGTQGTGELFF. The CDR3 DNA sequence: TGTGCCAGCAGCTTGGCCTGGGGGACCCAGGGGACCGGGGAGCTGTTTTTT. The variable domain in full, with the rest retrieved from reference TRBV5-6 and TRBJ2-2, is DAGVTQSPTHLIKTRGQQVTLRCSPKSGHDTVSWYQQALGQGPQFIFQYYEEEERQRGNFPDRFSGHQFPNYSSELNVNALLLGDSALYLCASSLAWGTQGTGELFFGEGSRLTVL.

This chain connects TRBV5-4 to TRBJ1-1; 7 bases map to TRBD1. J gave up 4 bases and V 0 bases, and 15 bases lay outside the gene matches. Looked up from germline, CDR1 is SGHNT and CDR2 is YYREEE (reference sequence). The CDR3 is 18 residues long. The CDR3 here is CASSLGTHPRQGGTEAFF. CDR3 DNA sequence: TGTGCCAGCAGCTTGGGTACTCACCCTCGACAGGGTGGCACTGAAGCTTTCTTT. Combining the CDR3 with reference TRBV5-4 and TRBJ1-1 gives the whole variable domain ETGVTQSPTHLIKTRGQQVTLRCSSQSGHNTVSWYQQALGQGPQFIFQYYREEENGRGNFPPRFSGLQFPNYSSELNVNALELDDSALYLCASSLGTHPRQGGTEAFFGQGTRLTVV.

A single count supports this clone. V is TRBV6-5 and J is TRBJ2-7; TRBD1 agrees at 7 bases. The CDR3 totals 12 residues. V lost 6 bases to trimming and J lost 5 bases; unmatched junction nucleotides: 4. CDR1 is MNHEY and CDR2 is SVGAGI in the germline V gene. Written as DNA, the CDR3 is TGTGCCAGCAGCTCAACAGGGGACGAGCAGTACTTC. Protein: CASSSTGDEQYF.

V gene TRBV19 combines with J gene TRBJ1-6, with 11 bases fitting TRBD1. The germline V gene has CDR1 LNHDA and CDR2 SQIVND (reference sequence). Losses at the gene ends were 5 bases for V and 6 bases for J; bases not matched to a gene: 6. This CDR3 is built from 16 residues. The CDR3 coding sequence is TGTGCCAGTAGTCCGAGGACAGGGGGCCGTAATTCACCCCTCCACTTT. Translating gives CASSPRTGGRNSPLHF.

The CDR3 sequence: CASSRDRGTGELFF. CDR3 in DNA: TGCGCCAGCAGTAGGGACAGGGGAACCGGGGAGCTGTTTTTT. The chain employs TRBV10-1 and TRBJ2-2, with 10 nucleotides matching TRBD1. The germline V gene has CDR1 WNHNN and CDR2 SYGVQD (reference sequence). The CDR3 is 14 residues long. J gave up 5 bases and V 5 bases, and 2 bases lay outside the gene matches.

The chain carries TRBV7-2 and TRBJ1-5; 7 nucleotides match TRBD1. In germline, CDR1 is SGHTA, CDR2 FQGNSA. With V trimmed by 3 bases and J by 4 bases, 3 bases remained unmatched. The CDR3 length is 14 residues. For the CDR3, the DNA is TGTGCCAGCAGCTTTTCACAGGGGAATCAGCCCCAGCATTTT. Its translation: CASSFSQGNQPQHF.